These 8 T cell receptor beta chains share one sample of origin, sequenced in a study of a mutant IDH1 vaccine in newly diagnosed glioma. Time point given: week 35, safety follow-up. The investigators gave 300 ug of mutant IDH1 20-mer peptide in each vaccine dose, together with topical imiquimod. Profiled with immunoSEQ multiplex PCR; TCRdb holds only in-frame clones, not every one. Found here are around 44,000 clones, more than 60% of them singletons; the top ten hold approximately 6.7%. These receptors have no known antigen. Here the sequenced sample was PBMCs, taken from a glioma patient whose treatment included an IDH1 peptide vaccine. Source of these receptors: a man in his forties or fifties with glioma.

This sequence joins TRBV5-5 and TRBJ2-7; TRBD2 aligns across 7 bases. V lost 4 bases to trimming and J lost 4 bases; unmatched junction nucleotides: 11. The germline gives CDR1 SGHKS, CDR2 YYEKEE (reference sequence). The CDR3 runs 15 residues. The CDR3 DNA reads TGTGCCAGCAGCCCGGGGTTGCTCGGGGGGTACGAGCAGTACTTC. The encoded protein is CASSPGLLGGYEQYF.

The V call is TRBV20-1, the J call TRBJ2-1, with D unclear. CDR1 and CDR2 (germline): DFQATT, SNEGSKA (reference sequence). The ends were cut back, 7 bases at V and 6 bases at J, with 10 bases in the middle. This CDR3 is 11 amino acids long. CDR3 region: CSVGAANEQFF. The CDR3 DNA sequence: TGCAGTGTGGGTGCCGCCAATGAGCAGTTCTTC.

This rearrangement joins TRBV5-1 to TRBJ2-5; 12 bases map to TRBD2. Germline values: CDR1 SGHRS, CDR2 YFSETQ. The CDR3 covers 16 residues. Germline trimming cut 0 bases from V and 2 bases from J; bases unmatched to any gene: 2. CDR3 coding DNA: TGCGCCAGCAGCTTGGGACTAGCGGGGGATCAAGAGACCCAGTACTTC. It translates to CASSLGLAGDQETQYF.

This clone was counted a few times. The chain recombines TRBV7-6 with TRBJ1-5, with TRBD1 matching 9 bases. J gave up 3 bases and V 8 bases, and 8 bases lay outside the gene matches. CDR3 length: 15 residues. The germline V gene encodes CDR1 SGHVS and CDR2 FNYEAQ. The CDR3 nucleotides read TGTGCCAGCGTACGGCGACAGGGGGTCAATCAGCCCCAGCATTTT. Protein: CASVRRQGVNQPQHF.

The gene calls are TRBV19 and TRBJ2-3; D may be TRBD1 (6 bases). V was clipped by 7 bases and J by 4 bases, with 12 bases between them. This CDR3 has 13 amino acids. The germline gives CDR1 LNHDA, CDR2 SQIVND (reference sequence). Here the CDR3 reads CASNGGPPDTQYF. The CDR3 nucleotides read TGTGCCAGTAATGGGGGCCCTCCAGATACGCAGTATTTT. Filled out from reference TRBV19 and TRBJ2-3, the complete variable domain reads DGGITQSPKYLFRKEGQNVTLSCEQNLNHDAMYWYRQDPGQGLRLIYYSQIVNDFQKGDIAEGYSVSREKKESFPLTVTSAQKNPTAFYLCASNGGPPDTQYFGPGTRLTVL.

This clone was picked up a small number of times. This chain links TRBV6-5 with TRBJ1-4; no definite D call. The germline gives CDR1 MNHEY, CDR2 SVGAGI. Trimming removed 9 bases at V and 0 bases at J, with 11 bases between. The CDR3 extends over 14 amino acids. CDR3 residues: CASGPSATNEKLFF. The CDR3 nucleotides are TGTGCCAGTGGGCCGTCTGCAACTAATGAAAAACTGTTTTTT.

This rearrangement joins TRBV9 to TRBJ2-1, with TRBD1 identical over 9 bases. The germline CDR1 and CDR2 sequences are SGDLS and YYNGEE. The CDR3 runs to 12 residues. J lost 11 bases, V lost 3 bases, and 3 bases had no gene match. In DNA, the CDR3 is TGTGCCAGCAGCGGACAGGGGGGGAAGCAGTTCTTC. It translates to CASSGQGGKQFF.

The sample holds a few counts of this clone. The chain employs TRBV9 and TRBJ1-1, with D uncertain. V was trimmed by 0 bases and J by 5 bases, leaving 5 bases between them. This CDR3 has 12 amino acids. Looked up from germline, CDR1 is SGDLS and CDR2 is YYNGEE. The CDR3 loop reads CASSVGGTEAFF. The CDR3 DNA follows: TGTGCCAGCAGCGTAGGTGGTACTGAAGCTTTCTTT.